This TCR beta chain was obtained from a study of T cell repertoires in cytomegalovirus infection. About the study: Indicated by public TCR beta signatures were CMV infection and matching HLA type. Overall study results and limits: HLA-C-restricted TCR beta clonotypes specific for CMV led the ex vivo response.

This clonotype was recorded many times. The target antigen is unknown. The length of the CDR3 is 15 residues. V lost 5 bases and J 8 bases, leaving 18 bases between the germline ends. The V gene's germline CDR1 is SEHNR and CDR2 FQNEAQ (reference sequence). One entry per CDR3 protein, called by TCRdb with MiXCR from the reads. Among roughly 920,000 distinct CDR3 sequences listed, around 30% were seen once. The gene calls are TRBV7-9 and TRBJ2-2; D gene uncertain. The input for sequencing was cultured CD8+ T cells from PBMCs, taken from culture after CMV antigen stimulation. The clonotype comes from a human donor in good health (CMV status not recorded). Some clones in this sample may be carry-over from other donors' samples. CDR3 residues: CASSLEDRKGGELFF. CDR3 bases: TGTGCCAGCAGCCTCGAAGACCGGAAAGGAGGGGAGCTGTTTTTT.